Listed below are T cell receptor beta chains from one sample, sequenced in a study of response to subunit inactivated influenza vaccine. TCRdb called the RT-PCR reads again in MiXCR, with one record for every CDR3 protein. The table has approximately 700,000 distinct CDR3 sequences, around 13% seen once; the top ten hold less than 7%. The sample here was PBMCs from blood, taken approximately 15 days before vaccination. The receptors shown here come from a man aged 50 to 60 who received an inactivated influenza vaccine. Each CDR3 is given with its conserved first and last residue. D genes are given only for firm matches. Size is omitted from some rows. Given values are once, few, many or a class for expanded clones.

>TRBV3-1|few|-|TRBJ1-1
TGTGCCAGCAGCCCCAGGGACACTCTGAACACTGAAGCTTTCTTT
CASSPRDTLNTEAFF
>TRBV20-1|few|TRBD2|TRBJ2-7
TGCAGGGCAGGACTAGCGGATGCCTACGAGCAGTACTTC
CRAGLADAYEQYF
>TRBV10-3|-|-|TRBJ2-2
TGTGCCATGCAGGGAAAATCCACCGGGGAGCTGTTTTTT
CAMQGKSTGELFF
>TRBV5-1|-|-|TRBJ2-1
TGCGCCAGCAGCTTGGGGACAGAAATTGCGAATGAGCAGTTCTTC
CASSLGTEIANEQFF
>TRBV4-1|-|-|TRBJ1-2
TGCGCCAGCAGCCAAGATCTTTTACAGCTGTATGGCTACACCTTC
CASSQDLLQLYGYTF
>TRBV20-1|few|-|TRBJ2-3
TGCAGTGCTAGACGGAGCACAGGGAGCACAGATACGCAGTATTTT
CSARRSTGSTDTQYF
>TRBV9|few|-|TRBJ2-1
TGTGCCAGCAGCGTAGCACGACTAGACCCCACGGGGAATGAGCAGTTCTTC
CASSVARLDPTGNEQFF
>TRBV28|few|-|TRBJ1-1
TGTGCCAGCAATCGGCCCGGGACTGAAGCTTTCTTT
CASNRPGTEAFF
>TRBV27|-|TRBD2|TRBJ2-2
TGTGCCAGCAGTTGGGGACTAGCGGGAGAGGAGACCGGGGAGCTGTTTTTT
CASSWGLAGEETGELFF
>TRBV2|-|-|TRBJ2-2
TGTGCCAGCAATATACGGAAGGGGGCGAACACCGGGGAGCTGTTTTTT
CASNIRKGANTGELFF
>TRBV11-1|-|TRBD2|TRBJ2-1
TGTGCCAGCAGCACAGACATGAGACTAGCGCCTGAGCAGTTCTTC
CASSTDMRLAPEQFF
>TRBV5-5|-|TRBD2|TRBJ2-7
TGTGCCAGCCAGGACGGGGCGTGGGGGGGCTACGAGCAGTACTTC
CASQDGAWGGYEQYF
>TRBV5-1|-|TRBD2|TRBJ2-2
TGCGCCAGCCTCGCGGGGGGTCCGAGCGGGGAGCTGTTTTTT
CASLAGGPSGELFF
>TRBV4-3|-|-|TRBJ2-7
TGCGCCAGCAGCCAAGATCGGGGTTGGTCCTACGAGCAGTACTTC
CASSQDRGWSYEQYF
>TRBV7-2|-|TRBD1|TRBJ1-6
TGTGCCAGCAGCTCCCCAGGACAGGGGGCGAATTCACCCCTCCACTTT
CASSSPGQGANSPLHF
>TRBV5-1|many|TRBD1|TRBJ2-5
TGCGCCAGCAGGTGGACCGGGACAGGGGATGACAAGACGTACTTC
CASRWTGTGDDKTYF
>TRBV2|-|-|TRBJ2-7
TGTGCCAGCAGATACAGGGCCCCCTGGGAGCAGTACTTC
CASRYRAPWEQYF
>TRBV2|many|TRBD1|TRBJ1-5
TGTGCCAGCAGAGGACAGGGAGGAAGCAATCAGCCCCAGCATTTT
CASRGQGGSNQPQHF
>TRBV7-2|-|TRBD2|TRBJ2-7
TGTGCCAGCAGCACCAGCGGGGGCCTATACGAGCAGTACTTC
CASSTSGGLYEQYF
>TRBV13|few|-|TRBJ2-1
TGTGCCAGCAGCCCCTCCCCCGTCCTAGTGGGTGGTGAGCAGTTCTTC
CASSPSPVLVGGEQFF
>TRBV3-1|few|TRBD2|TRBJ2-7
TGTGCCAGCAGCCGCCGGGGGGGGCCCGAGCAGTACTTC
CASSRRGGPEQYF
>TRBV2|few|-|TRBJ1-5
TGTGCCAGCAGTGGTGGAAGTGGGCGGGATCAGCCCCAGCATTTT
CASSGGSGRDQPQHF
>TRBV29-1|few|TRBD1|TRBJ2-1
TGCAGCGTTACTAAGACAGGGAACTACAATGAGCAGTTCTTC
CSVTKTGNYNEQFF
>TRBV20-1|-|TRBD1|TRBJ2-3
TGCAGTGCTAGTAACAACAGGGGGCTTCGGGATACGCAGTATTTT
CSASNNRGLRDTQYF
>TRBV10-3|many|-|TRBJ2-7
TGTGCCACCGGGACTGCCCCCTACGAGCAGTACTTC
CATGTAPYEQYF
>TRBV28|many|-|TRBJ1-6
TGTGCCAGCAGTTCGCCCGAAATAACTGGCACCCTCCACTTT
CASSSPEITGTLHF
>TRBV30|few|-|TRBJ1-1
TGTGCCTGGACAGGCTTGAACACTGAAGCTTTCTTT
CAWTGLNTEAFF
>TRBV7-3|few|-|TRBJ2-2
TGTGCCAGCAGCTTATTCAGCCGGAAACTTTCCGGGGAGCTGTTTTTT
CASSLFSRKLSGELFF
>TRBV7-9|-|-|TRBJ1-3
TGTGCCAGCAGCAGGGACATCTCTGGAAACACCATATATTTT
CASSRDISGNTIYF
>TRBV20-1|few|TRBD2|TRBJ2-7
TGCAGTGCTAGAGATTTTAGCGGGAGGGCCGACGAGCAGTACTTC
CSARDFSGRADEQYF
>TRBV5-5|few|-|TRBJ2-7
TGTGCCAGCAGCTTTGGCATACAGGACGTCTACGAGCAGTACTTC
CASSFGIQDVYEQYF
>TRBV2|few|TRBD1|TRBJ1-4
TGTGCCAGCAGGTTCGGGACAGCTAATGAAAAACTGTTTTTT
CASRFGTANEKLFF
>TRBV6-1|-|-|TRBJ2-3
TGTGCCAGCAGTGAAATGGCAGGCACCACAGATACGCAGTATTTT
CASSEMAGTTDTQYF
>TRBV15|few|TRBD2|TRBJ2-1
TGTGCCACCAGCAGAGACGGACTAGCGGTAACCCTCTCCTACAATGAGCAGTTCTTC
CATSRDGLAVTLSYNEQFF
>TRBV5-1|few|TRBD1|TRBJ2-2
TGCGCCAGCAGACTTGGACAGGCCGGCGGGGAGCTGTTTTTT
CASRLGQAGGELFF
>TRBV7-9|-|TRBD1|TRBJ2-1
TGTGCCAGCAGCCCCGTCAGGGGGATAATCCATGAGCAGTTCTTC
CASSPVRGIIHEQFF